The rows below give T cell receptor beta chains drawn from one sample of a study of response to subunit inactivated influenza vaccine. Each CDR3 protein is one row after TCRdb ran MiXCR on the RT-PCR reads. The sample yields 800,000 or so distinct CDR3 sequences, less than 25% seen once. Sample: PBMCs from blood, taken around 5 days after vaccination. Receptor source: a man aged 50 or older who received an inactivated influenza vaccine. CDR3s include the opening cysteine and the closing phenylalanine or tryptophan. Each record gives: clone size, V gene, D gene, J gene, CDR3 protein, CDR3 DNA. D genes are given only for firm matches. Rows may omit the clone size; those that give it use once, few, many or a size class.

clone size: few; V gene: TRBV20-1; D gene: .; J gene: TRBJ2-3; CDR3 protein: CSASGMTDTQYF; CDR3 DNA: TGCAGTGCTAGCGGGATGACAGATACGCAGTATTTT
clone size: .; V gene: TRBV12-3/TRBV12-4; D gene: TRBD1; J gene: TRBJ1-2; CDR3 protein: CASCRTGGVYGYTF; CDR3 DNA: TGTGCCAGCTGTAGGACAGGGGGCGTCTATGGCTACACCTTC
clone size: once; V gene: TRBV6-5; D gene: .; J gene: TRBJ1-2; CDR3 protein: CASSWQGPSGYTF; CDR3 DNA: TGTGCCAGCAGTTGGCAGGGCCCGAGTGGCTACACCTTC
clone size: few; V gene: TRBV5-1; D gene: .; J gene: TRBJ1-2; CDR3 protein: CASSSSSGDYGYTF; CDR3 DNA: TGCGCCAGCAGCTCGTCCTCAGGGGACTATGGCTACACCTTC
clone size: many; V gene: TRBV29-1; D gene: TRBD1; J gene: TRBJ2-7; CDR3 protein: CSVGTGSSYEQYF; CDR3 DNA: TGCAGCGTGGGGACAGGGTCTTCCTACGAGCAGTACTTC
clone size: few; V gene: TRBV5-1; D gene: .; J gene: TRBJ2-3; CDR3 protein: CASSPSAIKSTDTQYF; CDR3 DNA: TGCGCCAGCAGCCCCTCAGCAATAAAAAGCACAGATACGCAGTATTTT
clone size: .; V gene: TRBV10-3; D gene: TRBD1; J gene: TRBJ1-6; CDR3 protein: CAISESGQGTSPLHF; CDR3 DNA: TGTGCCATCAGTGAATCAGGACAGGGAACTTCACCCCTCCACTTT
clone size: few; V gene: TRBV12-3/TRBV12-4; D gene: .; J gene: TRBJ1-3; CDR3 protein: CASRLGSFRNTIYF; CDR3 DNA: TGTGCCAGCAGGCTAGGATCATTCCGAAACACCATATATTTT
clone size: .; V gene: TRBV7-2; D gene: .; J gene: TRBJ2-1; CDR3 protein: CASSPSLYNEQFF; CDR3 DNA: TGTGCCAGCAGCCCCTCCTTGTACAATGAGCAGTTCTTC
clone size: .; V gene: TRBV7-3; D gene: TRBD1; J gene: TRBJ2-1; CDR3 protein: CASSPATGGLYNEQFF; CDR3 DNA: TGTGCCAGCAGCCCCGCGACAGGGGGTCTTTACAATGAGCAGTTCTTC
clone size: .; V gene: TRBV12-3/TRBV12-4; D gene: TRBD1; J gene: TRBJ2-2; CDR3 protein: CASRGQGFTGELFF; CDR3 DNA: TGTGCCAGCAGAGGACAGGGTTTTACCGGGGAGCTGTTTTTT
clone size: .; V gene: TRBV20-1; D gene: TRBD2; J gene: TRBJ2-7; CDR3 protein: CSVPTGGNREQYF; CDR3 DNA: TGCAGTGTCCCGACGGGAGGTAATCGCGAGCAGTACTTC
clone size: .; V gene: TRBV3-1; D gene: TRBD2; J gene: TRBJ2-1; CDR3 protein: CASSHRGLAGWRSYNEQFF; CDR3 DNA: TGTGCCAGCAGCCACAGAGGACTAGCGGGGTGGCGCTCCTACAATGAGCAGTTCTTC
clone size: .; V gene: TRBV29-1; D gene: .; J gene: TRBJ2-7; CDR3 protein: CSVTLGYEQYF; CDR3 DNA: TGCAGCGTTACACTCGGGTACGAGCAGTACTTC
clone size: many; V gene: TRBV20-1; D gene: TRBD1; J gene: TRBJ2-1; CDR3 protein: CSAEPRQGSYNEQFF; CDR3 DNA: TGCAGTGCGGAGCCCCGACAGGGGTCCTACAATGAGCAGTTCTTC
clone size: .; V gene: TRBV29-1; D gene: .; J gene: TRBJ2-5; CDR3 protein: CSVVSTQETQYF; CDR3 DNA: TGCAGCGTTGTATCCACCCAAGAGACCCAGTACTTC
clone size: .; V gene: TRBV4-2; D gene: .; J gene: TRBJ2-4; CDR3 protein: CASSQVSQGRENIQYF; CDR3 DNA: TGTGCCAGCAGCCAAGTATCCCAGGGGAGGGAAAACATTCAGTACTTC
clone size: .; V gene: TRBV2; D gene: .; J gene: TRBJ2-1; CDR3 protein: CASSESANEQFF; CDR3 DNA: TGTGCCAGCAGTGAATCGGCCAATGAGCAGTTCTTC
clone size: .; V gene: TRBV5-1; D gene: .; J gene: TRBJ2-3; CDR3 protein: CASSLELRDTQYF; CDR3 DNA: TGCGCCAGCAGCTTGGAACTAAGGGATACGCAGTATTTT
clone size: .; V gene: TRBV19; D gene: TRBD1; J gene: TRBJ2-1; CDR3 protein: CASSIGGTGRDEQFF; CDR3 DNA: TGTGCCAGTAGTATAGGCGGGACAGGAAGGGATGAGCAGTTCTTC
clone size: .; V gene: TRBV7-2; D gene: TRBD2; J gene: TRBJ2-7; CDR3 protein: CASSPGLAGVFQQYF; CDR3 DNA: TGTGCCAGCAGCCCGGGACTAGCGGGAGTTTTTCAGCAGTACTTC
clone size: few; V gene: TRBV24-1; D gene: TRBD1; J gene: TRBJ2-1; CDR3 protein: CATSDTGGRGYEQFF; CDR3 DNA: TGTGCCACCAGTGATACAGGGGGCAGAGGCTATGAGCAGTTCTTC
clone size: .; V gene: TRBV7-8; D gene: .; J gene: TRBJ2-5; CDR3 protein: CASCSRGRETQYF; CDR3 DNA: TGTGCCAGCTGCTCCCGGGGAAGAGAGACCCAGTACTTC
clone size: .; V gene: TRBV7-9; D gene: TRBD2; J gene: TRBJ2-7; CDR3 protein: CASSKLADYEQYF; CDR3 DNA: TGTGCCAGCAGCAAACTAGCGGACTACGAGCAGTACTTC
clone size: few; V gene: TRBV20-1; D gene: .; J gene: TRBJ2-3; CDR3 protein: CSARDLYQDTQYF; CDR3 DNA: TGCAGTGCTAGAGATCTCTACCAAGATACGCAGTATTTT
clone size: few; V gene: TRBV10-3; D gene: .; J gene: TRBJ1-5; CDR3 protein: CASRRNSNQPQHF; CDR3 DNA: TGTGCCAGCAGACGGAATAGCAATCAGCCCCAGCATTTT
clone size: many; V gene: TRBV19; D gene: .; J gene: TRBJ2-1; CDR3 protein: CASSMGLGEGNEQFF; CDR3 DNA: TGTGCCAGTAGTATGGGACTCGGGGAAGGCAATGAGCAGTTCTTC
clone size: few; V gene: TRBV7-9; D gene: .; J gene: TRBJ2-1; CDR3 protein: CASSLDDRSTNEQFF; CDR3 DNA: TGTGCCAGCAGCTTAGACGACCGGAGTACCAATGAGCAGTTCTTC
clone size: many; V gene: TRBV12-3/TRBV12-4; D gene: .; J gene: TRBJ2-1; CDR3 protein: CASSLPQGNNEQFF; CDR3 DNA: TGTGCCAGCAGTTTACCGCAGGGGAACAATGAGCAGTTCTTC
clone size: few; V gene: TRBV29-1; D gene: TRBD2; J gene: TRBJ2-3; CDR3 protein: CSGARNGRATDTQYF; CDR3 DNA: TGCAGCGGAGCCCGCAACGGGAGGGCCACAGATACGCAGTATTTT
clone size: .; V gene: TRBV27; D gene: TRBD1; J gene: TRBJ2-7; CDR3 protein: CASSLGDRVYF; CDR3 DNA: TGTGCCAGCAGTTTGGGGGACAGGGTGTACTTC
clone size: few; V gene: TRBV20-1; D gene: .; J gene: TRBJ1-5; CDR3 protein: CSARDRVERELFFLQPQHF; CDR3 DNA: TGCAGTGCTAGAGATAGGGTGGAGAGGGAGCTGTTTTTTCTTCAGCCCCAGCATTTT
clone size: .; V gene: TRBV20-1; D gene: .; J gene: TRBJ2-2; CDR3 protein: CSARKGYTGELFF; CDR3 DNA: TGCAGTGCTAGAAAGGGTTACACCGGGGAGCTGTTTTTT
clone size: few; V gene: TRBV2; D gene: TRBD2; J gene: TRBJ2-1; CDR3 protein: CASSASGSEQFF; CDR3 DNA: TGTGCCAGCAGTGCGAGCGGGAGTGAGCAGTTCTTC
clone size: .; V gene: TRBV9; D gene: .; J gene: TRBJ2-1; CDR3 protein: CASSVGHNEQFF; CDR3 DNA: TGTGCCAGCAGCGTAGGGCACAATGAGCAGTTCTTC
clone size: .; V gene: TRBV5-1; D gene: .; J gene: TRBJ2-7; CDR3 protein: CASRGGQVGEQYF; CDR3 DNA: TGCGCCAGCAGAGGAGGGCAGGTCGGCGAGCAGTACTTC
clone size: few; V gene: TRBV29-1; D gene: TRBD1; J gene: TRBJ1-2; CDR3 protein: CSVETGEGNYGYTF; CDR3 DNA: TGCAGCGTTGAGACAGGGGAGGGGAACTATGGCTACACCTTC
clone size: .; V gene: TRBV2; D gene: TRBD1; J gene: TRBJ2-2; CDR3 protein: CASKWGQGAGELFF; CDR3 DNA: TGTGCCAGCAAGTGGGGCCAGGGGGCCGGGGAGCTGTTTTTT
clone size: few; V gene: TRBV5-1; D gene: .; J gene: TRBJ2-3; CDR3 protein: CASSRDGYTDTQYF; CDR3 DNA: TGCGCCAGCAGCCGGGACGGCTACACAGATACGCAGTATTTT
clone size: few; V gene: TRBV7-8; D gene: .; J gene: TRBJ2-1; CDR3 protein: CASKPGTVYNNEQFF; CDR3 DNA: TGTGCCAGCAAACCCGGGACTGTCTACAACAATGAGCAGTTCTTC
clone size: .; V gene: TRBV12-3/TRBV12-4; D gene: .; J gene: TRBJ2-5; CDR3 protein: CASSSRDGAPETQYF; CDR3 DNA: TGTGCCAGCAGTAGCCGGGACGGAGCTCCGGAGACCCAGTACTTC
clone size: .; V gene: TRBV28; D gene: .; J gene: TRBJ1-5; CDR3 protein: CASSSQWGLTEQPQHF; CDR3 DNA: TGTGCCAGCAGTTCCCAGTGGGGGCTGACGGAGCAGCCCCAGCATTTT
clone size: .; V gene: TRBV12-3/TRBV12-4; D gene: TRBD2; J gene: TRBJ2-2; CDR3 protein: CASSKLAENTGELFF; CDR3 DNA: TGTGCCAGCAGTAAACTAGCGGAGAACACCGGGGAGCTGTTTTTT
clone size: few; V gene: TRBV7-6; D gene: .; J gene: TRBJ2-7; CDR3 protein: CASSSTTGLLGYEQYF; CDR3 DNA: TGTGCCAGCAGCTCAACGACAGGCCTCCTTGGCTACGAGCAGTACTTC
clone size: many; V gene: TRBV12-3/TRBV12-4; D gene: .; J gene: TRBJ2-3; CDR3 protein: CASSLSGYTDTQYF; CDR3 DNA: TGTGCCAGCAGTTTGAGCGGGTACACAGATACGCAGTATTTT
clone size: .; V gene: TRBV20-1; D gene: .; J gene: TRBJ2-5; CDR3 protein: CSARLGTAETKYF; CDR3 DNA: TGCAGTGCTAGACTTGGGACGGCAGAGACCAAGTACTTC
clone size: .; V gene: TRBV24-1; D gene: .; J gene: TRBJ2-4; CDR3 protein: CATSDGGNPIQYF; CDR3 DNA: TGTGCCACCAGTGATGGAGGGAACCCCATTCAGTACTTC
clone size: few; V gene: TRBV29-1; D gene: .; J gene: TRBJ1-6; CDR3 protein: CSVEDRGGLHF; CDR3 DNA: TGCAGCGTTGAAGATCGGGGGGGCCTCCACTTT
clone size: few; V gene: TRBV7-2; D gene: .; J gene: TRBJ1-1; CDR3 protein: CASSLANRNTEAFF; CDR3 DNA: TGTGCCAGCAGCTTAGCGAACAGGAACACTGAAGCTTTCTTT
clone size: many; V gene: TRBV5-1; D gene: .; J gene: TRBJ2-3; CDR3 protein: CASSLVPTDTQYF; CDR3 DNA: TGCGCCAGCAGCTTGGTTCCCACAGATACGCAGTATTTT
clone size: few; V gene: TRBV29-1; D gene: .; J gene: TRBJ2-3; CDR3 protein: CSVAEQYEDTQYF; CDR3 DNA: TGCAGCGTTGCCGAGCAGTATGAAGATACGCAGTATTTT
clone size: many; V gene: TRBV6-5; D gene: .; J gene: TRBJ1-1; CDR3 protein: CASSYSPLIGGYTEAFF; CDR3 DNA: TGTGCCAGCAGTTACTCCCCCCTGATTGGGGGGTACACTGAAGCTTTCTTT
clone size: .; V gene: TRBV9; D gene: TRBD1; J gene: TRBJ2-2; CDR3 protein: CASSRTQGAHTGELFF; CDR3 DNA: TGTGCCAGCAGTAGAACGCAGGGGGCGCACACCGGGGAGCTGTTTTTT
clone size: few; V gene: TRBV7-2; D gene: .; J gene: TRBJ2-5; CDR3 protein: CASSDSETQYF; CDR3 DNA: TGTGCCAGCAGCGATTCCGAGACCCAGTACTTC
clone size: .; V gene: TRBV12-3/TRBV12-4; D gene: .; J gene: TRBJ1-5; CDR3 protein: CASKQGRNQPQHF; CDR3 DNA: TGTGCCAGCAAACAGGGACGCAATCAGCCCCAGCATTTT
clone size: many; V gene: TRBV7-6; D gene: .; J gene: TRBJ2-1; CDR3 protein: CASSTLGGGLTYNEQFF; CDR3 DNA: TGTGCCAGCAGCACCTTGGGGGGGGGGCTCACCTACAATGAGCAGTTCTTC
clone size: many; V gene: TRBV20-1; D gene: .; J gene: TRBJ2-1; CDR3 protein: CSARTYNEQFF; CDR3 DNA: TGCAGTGCTAGAACCTACAATGAGCAGTTCTTC
clone size: few; V gene: TRBV7-2; D gene: .; J gene: TRBJ1-2; CDR3 protein: CASSEGRLGGYTF; CDR3 DNA: TGTGCCAGCAGCGAAGGACGGTTGGGAGGCTACACCTTC
clone size: .; V gene: TRBV6-1; D gene: .; J gene: TRBJ2-7; CDR3 protein: CASQPAGSSYEQYF; CDR3 DNA: TGTGCCAGCCAGCCTGCGGGGAGCTCCTACGAGCAGTACTTC